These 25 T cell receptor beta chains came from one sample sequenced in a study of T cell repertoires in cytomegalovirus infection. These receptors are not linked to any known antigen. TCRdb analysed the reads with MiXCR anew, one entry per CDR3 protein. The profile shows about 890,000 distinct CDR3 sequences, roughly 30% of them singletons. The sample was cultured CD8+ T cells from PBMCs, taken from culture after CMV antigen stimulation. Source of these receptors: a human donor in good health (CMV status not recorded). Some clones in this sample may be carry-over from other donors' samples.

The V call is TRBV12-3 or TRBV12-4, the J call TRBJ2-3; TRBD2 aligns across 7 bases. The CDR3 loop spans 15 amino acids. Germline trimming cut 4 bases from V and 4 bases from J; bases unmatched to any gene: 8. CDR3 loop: CASSYVLATPDTQYF. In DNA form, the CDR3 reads TGTGCCAGCAGTTATGTACTAGCGACCCCAGATACGCAGTATTTT.

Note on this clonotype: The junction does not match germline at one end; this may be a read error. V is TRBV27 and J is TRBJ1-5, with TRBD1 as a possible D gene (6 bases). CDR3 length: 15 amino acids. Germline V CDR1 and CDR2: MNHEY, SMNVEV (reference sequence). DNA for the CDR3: TGTGCCAGCAGTCCCGGGACAACTAGCAATCAGCTCCAGCATTTT. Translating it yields CASSPGTTSNQLQHF.

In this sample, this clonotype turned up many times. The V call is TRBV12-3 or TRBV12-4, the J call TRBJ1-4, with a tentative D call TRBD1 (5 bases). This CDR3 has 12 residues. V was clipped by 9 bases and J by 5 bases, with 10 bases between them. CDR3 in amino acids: CASRQWNEKLFF. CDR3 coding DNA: TGTGCCAGTCGACAGTGGAATGAAAAACTGTTTTTT.

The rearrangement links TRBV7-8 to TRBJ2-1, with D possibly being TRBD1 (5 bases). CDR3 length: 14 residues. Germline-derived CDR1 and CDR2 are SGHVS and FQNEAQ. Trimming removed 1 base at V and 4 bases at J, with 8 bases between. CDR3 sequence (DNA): TGTGCCAGCAGCTTAGAGGCAGGGTACAATGAGCAGTTCTTC. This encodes CASSLEAGYNEQFF.

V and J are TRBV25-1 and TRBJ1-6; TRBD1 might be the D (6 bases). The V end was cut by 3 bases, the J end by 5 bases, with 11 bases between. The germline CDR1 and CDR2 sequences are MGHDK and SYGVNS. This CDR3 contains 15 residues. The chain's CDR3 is CASSDWTENNSPLHF. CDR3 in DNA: TGTGCCAGCAGTGACTGGACAGAGAATAATTCACCCCTCCACTTT. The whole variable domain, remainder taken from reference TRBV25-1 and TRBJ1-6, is EADIYQTPRYLVIGTGKKITLECSQTMGHDKMYWYQQDPGMELHLIHYSYGVNSTEKGDLSSESTVSRIRTEHFPLTLESARPSHTSQYLCASSDWTENNSPLHFGNGTRLTVT.

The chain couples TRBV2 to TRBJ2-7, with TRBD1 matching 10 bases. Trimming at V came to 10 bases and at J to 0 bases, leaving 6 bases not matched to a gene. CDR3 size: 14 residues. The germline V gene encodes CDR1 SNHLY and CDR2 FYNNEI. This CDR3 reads CAKEGTGASYEQYF. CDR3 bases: TGTGCCAAAGAGGGGACAGGGGCCTCCTACGAGCAGTACTTC.

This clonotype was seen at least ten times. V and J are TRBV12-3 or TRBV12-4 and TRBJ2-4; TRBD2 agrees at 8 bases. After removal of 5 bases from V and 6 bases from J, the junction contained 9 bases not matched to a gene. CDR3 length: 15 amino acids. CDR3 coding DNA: TGTGCCAGCAGTCTGGTCCCCGGGAGGGTAAACATTCAGTACTTC. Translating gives CASSLVPGRVNIQYF.

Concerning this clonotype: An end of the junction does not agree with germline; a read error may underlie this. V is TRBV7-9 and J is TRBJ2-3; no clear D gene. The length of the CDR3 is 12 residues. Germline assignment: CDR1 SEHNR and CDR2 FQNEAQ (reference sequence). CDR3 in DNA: TGTGTCAGCAGCTTAGAAATAGATACGCAGTATTTT. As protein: CVSSLEIDTQYF.

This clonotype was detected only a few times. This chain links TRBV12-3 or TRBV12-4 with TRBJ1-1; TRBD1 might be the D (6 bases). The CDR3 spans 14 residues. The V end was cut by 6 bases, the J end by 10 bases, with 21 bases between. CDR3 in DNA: TGTGCCAGCAGCAATACAGGGACGAAACGGGTAGCTTTCTTT. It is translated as CASSNTGTKRVAFF.

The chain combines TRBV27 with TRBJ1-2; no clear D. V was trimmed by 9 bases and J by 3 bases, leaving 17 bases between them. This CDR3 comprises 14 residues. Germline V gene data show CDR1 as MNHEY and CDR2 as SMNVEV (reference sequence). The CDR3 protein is CASRVGLEDYGYTF. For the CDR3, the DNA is TGTGCCAGTAGGGTAGGGCTCGAGGACTATGGCTACACCTTC.

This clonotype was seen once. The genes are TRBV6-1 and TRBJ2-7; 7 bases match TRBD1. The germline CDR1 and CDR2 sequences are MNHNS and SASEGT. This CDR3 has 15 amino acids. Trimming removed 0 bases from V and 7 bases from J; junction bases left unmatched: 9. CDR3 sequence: CASSEARDSPWEQYF. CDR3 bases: TGTGCCAGCAGTGAAGCTCGGGACAGTCCTTGGGAGCAGTACTTC.

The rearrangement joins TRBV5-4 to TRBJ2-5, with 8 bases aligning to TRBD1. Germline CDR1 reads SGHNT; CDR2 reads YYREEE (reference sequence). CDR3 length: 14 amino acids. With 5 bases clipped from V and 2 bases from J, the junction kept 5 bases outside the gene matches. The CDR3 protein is CASRPDRGQETQYF. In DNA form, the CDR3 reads TGTGCCAGCAGACCCGACAGGGGTCAAGAGACCCAGTACTTC. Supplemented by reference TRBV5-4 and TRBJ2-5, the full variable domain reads ETGVTQSPTHLIKTRGQQVTLRCSSQSGHNTVSWYQQALGQGPQFIFQYYREEENGRGNFPPRFSGLQFPNYSSELNVNALELDDSALYLCASRPDRGQETQYFGPGTRLLVL.

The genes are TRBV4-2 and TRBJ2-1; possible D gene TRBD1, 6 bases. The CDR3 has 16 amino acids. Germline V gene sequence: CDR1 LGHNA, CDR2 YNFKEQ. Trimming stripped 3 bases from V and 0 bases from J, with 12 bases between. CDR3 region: CASSQDARGSYNEQFF. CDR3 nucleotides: TGTGCCAGCAGCCAGGACGCCAGGGGCTCCTACAATGAGCAGTTCTTC.

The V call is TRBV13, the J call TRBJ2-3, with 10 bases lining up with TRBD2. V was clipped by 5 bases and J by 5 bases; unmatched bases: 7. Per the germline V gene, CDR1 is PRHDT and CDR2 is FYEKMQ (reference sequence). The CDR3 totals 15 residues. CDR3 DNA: TGTGCCAGCAGCCCCCCTAGCGGGGGAAGAGATACGCAGTATTTT. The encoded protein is CASSPPSGGRDTQYF.

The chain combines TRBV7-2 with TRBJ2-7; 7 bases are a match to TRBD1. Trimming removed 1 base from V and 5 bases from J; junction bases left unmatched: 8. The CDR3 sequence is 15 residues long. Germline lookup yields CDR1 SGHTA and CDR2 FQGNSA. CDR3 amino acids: CASSLGGGAAHEQYF. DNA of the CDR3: TGTGCCAGCAGCTTAGGAGGGGGCGCCGCCCACGAGCAGTACTTC.

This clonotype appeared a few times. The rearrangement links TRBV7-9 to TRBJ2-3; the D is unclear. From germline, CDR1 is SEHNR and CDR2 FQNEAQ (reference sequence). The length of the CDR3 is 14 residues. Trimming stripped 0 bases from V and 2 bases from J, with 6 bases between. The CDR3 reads CASSLASYTDTQYF. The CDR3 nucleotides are TGTGCCAGCAGCTTAGCTAGCTACACAGATACGCAGTATTTT.

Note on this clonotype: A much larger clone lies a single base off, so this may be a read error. DNA of the CDR3: TGTGTCAGCAGTGTTTACCGGACTGAAGCTTTCTTT. Encoded protein: CVSSVYRTEAFF. The V and J genes are TRBV6-1 and TRBJ1-1; D is undetermined. Germline CDR1 and CDR2: MNHNS and SASEGT. This CDR3 comprises 12 residues.

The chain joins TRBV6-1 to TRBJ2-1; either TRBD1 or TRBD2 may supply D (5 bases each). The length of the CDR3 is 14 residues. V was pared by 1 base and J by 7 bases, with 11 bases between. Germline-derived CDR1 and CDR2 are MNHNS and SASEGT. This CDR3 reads CASSEVGTGNEQFF. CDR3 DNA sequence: TGTGCCAGCAGTGAAGTCGGGACGGGGAATGAGCAGTTCTTC.

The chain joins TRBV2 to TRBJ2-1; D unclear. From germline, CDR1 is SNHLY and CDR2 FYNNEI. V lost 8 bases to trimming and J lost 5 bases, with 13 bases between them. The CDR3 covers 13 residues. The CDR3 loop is CASGGGLHNEQFF. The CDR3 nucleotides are TGTGCCAGCGGTGGCGGCCTTCACAATGAGCAGTTCTTC.

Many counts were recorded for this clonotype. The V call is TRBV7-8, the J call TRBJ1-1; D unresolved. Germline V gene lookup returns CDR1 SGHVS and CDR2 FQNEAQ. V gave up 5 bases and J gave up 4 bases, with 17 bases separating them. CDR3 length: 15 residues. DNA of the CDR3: TGTGCCAGCAGCCCTAAATGGGAGGGTAGCACTGAAGCTTTCTTT. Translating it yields CASSPKWEGSTEAFF.

CDR3 amino acids: CASSAVGLSNQPQHF. CDR3 in DNA: TGTGCCAGCAGTGCGGTGGGGTTGAGCAATCAGCCCCAGCATTTT. This chain joins TRBV6-1 and TRBJ1-5; no firm D call. V was cut by 4 bases and J by 1 base, with 11 bases left in between. The CDR3 runs 15 residues. The germline V gene has CDR1 MNHNS and CDR2 SASEGT.

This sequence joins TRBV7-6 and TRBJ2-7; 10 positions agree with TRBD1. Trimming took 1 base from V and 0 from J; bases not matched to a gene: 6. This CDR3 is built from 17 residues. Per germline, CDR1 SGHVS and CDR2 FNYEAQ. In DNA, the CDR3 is TGTGCCAGCAGCTTAGACCCGGGACAGGGGACCTCCTACGAGCAGTACTTC. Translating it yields CASSLDPGQGTSYEQYF.

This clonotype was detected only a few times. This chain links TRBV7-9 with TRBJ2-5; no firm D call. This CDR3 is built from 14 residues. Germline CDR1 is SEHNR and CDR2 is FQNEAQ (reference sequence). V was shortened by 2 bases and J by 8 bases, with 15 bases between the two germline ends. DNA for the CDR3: TGTGCCAGCAGCTTAATTACAGACCCAAACACCCAGTACTTC. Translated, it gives CASSLITDPNTQYF.

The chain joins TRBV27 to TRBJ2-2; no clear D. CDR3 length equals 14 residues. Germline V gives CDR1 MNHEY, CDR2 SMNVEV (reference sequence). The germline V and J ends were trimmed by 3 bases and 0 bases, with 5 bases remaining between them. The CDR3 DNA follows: TGTGCCAGCAGTTTTGCCCCGAACACCGGGGAGCTGTTTTTT. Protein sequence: CASSFAPNTGELFF.

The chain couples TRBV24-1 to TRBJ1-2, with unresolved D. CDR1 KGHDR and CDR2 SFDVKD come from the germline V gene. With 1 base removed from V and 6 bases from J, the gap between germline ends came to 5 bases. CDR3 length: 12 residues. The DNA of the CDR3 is TGTGCCACCAGTGATTTAAGGGATGGCTACACCTTC. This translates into CATSDLRDGYTF.